The clone carrying this TCR beta chain has a handful of counts. Its antigen is unidentified. For TCR, cDNA came from 5'RACE template switching, which added a universal primer site and UMIs. TCRdb independently ran MiXCR on the 5' RACE reads; one entry per CDR3 protein. The sample comprises hundreds of thousands of distinct CDR3 sequences, roughly a sixth of which are singletons, and over 15% rests with the top ten. These data originate in a study of T cells after yellow fever vaccination. Per the germline V gene, CDR1 is SGHVS and CDR2 is FNYEAQ. Between the trimmed V and J ends, which lost 0 bases and 7 bases, there was a span of 13 bases. The CDR3 is 15 amino acids. Whole-study findings and limits: Abundant clonotypes (contaminants from the bulk population) could be present in FACS-sorted repertoires. Reappearance after the booster was seen for most primary-vaccination clones, at 95% to 97% CD4 and roughly 90% CD8.

The chain recombines TRBV7-6 with TRBJ2-1, with a tentative D call TRBD1 (6 bases). This TCR was recovered from a man in his late teens or twenties who received the YFV17D yellow fever vaccine. The sample consisted of PBMCs, taken before the yellow fever booster vaccination. DNA for the CDR3: TGTGCCAGCAGCTTAGCAATGGGGGCCGGGAATGAGCAGTTCTTC. This codes for CASSLAMGAGNEQFF.